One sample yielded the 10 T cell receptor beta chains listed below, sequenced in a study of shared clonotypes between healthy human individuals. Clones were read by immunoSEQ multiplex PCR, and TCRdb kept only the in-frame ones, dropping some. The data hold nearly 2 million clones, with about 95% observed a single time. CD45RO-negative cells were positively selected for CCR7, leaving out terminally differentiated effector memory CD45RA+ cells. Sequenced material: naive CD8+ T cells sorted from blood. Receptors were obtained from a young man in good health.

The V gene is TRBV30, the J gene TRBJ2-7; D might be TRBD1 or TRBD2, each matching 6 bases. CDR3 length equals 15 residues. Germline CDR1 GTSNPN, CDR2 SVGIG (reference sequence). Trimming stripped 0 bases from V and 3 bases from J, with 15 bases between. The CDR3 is CAWSVPGGNIYEQYF. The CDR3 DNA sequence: TGTGCCTGGAGTGTACCCGGGGGCAATATCTACGAGCAGTACTTC. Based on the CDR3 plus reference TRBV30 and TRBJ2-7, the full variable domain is SQTIHQWPATLVQPVGSPLSLECTVEGTSNPNLYWYRQAAGRGLQLLFYSVGIGQISSEVPQNLSASRPQDRQFILSSKKLLLSDSGFYLCAWSVPGGNIYEQYFGPGTRLTVT.

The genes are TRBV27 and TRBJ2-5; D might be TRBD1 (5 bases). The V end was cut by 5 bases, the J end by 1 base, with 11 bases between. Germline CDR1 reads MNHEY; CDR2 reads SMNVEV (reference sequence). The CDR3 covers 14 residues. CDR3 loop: CASSPIDSQETQYF. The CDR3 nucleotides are TGTGCCAGCAGTCCCATCGACAGCCAAGAGACCCAGTACTTC.

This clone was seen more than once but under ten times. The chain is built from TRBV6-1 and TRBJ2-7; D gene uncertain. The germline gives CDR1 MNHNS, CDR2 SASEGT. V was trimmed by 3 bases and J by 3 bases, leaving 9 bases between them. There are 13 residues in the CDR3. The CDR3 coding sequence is TGTGCCAGCAGTGAGGGGTTTCACTACGAGCAGTACTTC. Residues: CASSEGFHYEQYF.

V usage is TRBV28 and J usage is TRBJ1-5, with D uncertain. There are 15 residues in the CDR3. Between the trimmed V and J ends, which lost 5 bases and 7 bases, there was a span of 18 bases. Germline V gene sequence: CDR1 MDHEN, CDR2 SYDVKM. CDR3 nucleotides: TGTGCCAGCAGTCCAAACACTCTTAAAGGACAGCCCCAGCATTTT. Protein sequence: CASSPNTLKGQPQHF.

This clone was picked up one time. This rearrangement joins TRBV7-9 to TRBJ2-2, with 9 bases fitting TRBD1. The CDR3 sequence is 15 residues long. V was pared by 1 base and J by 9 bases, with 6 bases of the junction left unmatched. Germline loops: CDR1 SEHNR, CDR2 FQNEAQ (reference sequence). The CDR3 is CASSLDRGLLRELFF. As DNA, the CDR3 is TGTGCCAGCAGCTTAGACAGGGGGCTCCTCCGGGAGCTGTTTTTT.

The CDR3 sequence: CASSFSRGSGKLFF. The CDR3 DNA follows: TGTGCCAGCAGTTTCAGTAGGGGGAGCGGAAAACTGTTTTTT. The V gene is TRBV28, the J gene TRBJ1-4, with D possibly TRBD1 on 6 matching bases. V lost 3 bases to trimming and J lost 10 bases, with 15 bases between them. In germline, CDR1 is MDHEN, CDR2 SYDVKM. This CDR3 comprises 14 residues.

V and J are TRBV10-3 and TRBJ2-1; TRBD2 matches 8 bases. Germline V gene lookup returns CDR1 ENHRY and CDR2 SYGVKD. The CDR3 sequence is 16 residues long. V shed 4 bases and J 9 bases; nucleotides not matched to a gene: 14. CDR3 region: CAISGPAGAQPGEQFF. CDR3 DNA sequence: TGTGCCATCAGTGGGCCAGCGGGAGCCCAACCTGGTGAGCAGTTCTTC.

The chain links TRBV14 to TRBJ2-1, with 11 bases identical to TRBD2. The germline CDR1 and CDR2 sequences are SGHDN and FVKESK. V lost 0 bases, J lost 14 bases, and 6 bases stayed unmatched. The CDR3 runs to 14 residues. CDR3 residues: CASSQDTLAGEEFF. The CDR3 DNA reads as TGTGCCAGCAGCCAAGATACACTAGCGGGAGAAGAGTTCTTC.

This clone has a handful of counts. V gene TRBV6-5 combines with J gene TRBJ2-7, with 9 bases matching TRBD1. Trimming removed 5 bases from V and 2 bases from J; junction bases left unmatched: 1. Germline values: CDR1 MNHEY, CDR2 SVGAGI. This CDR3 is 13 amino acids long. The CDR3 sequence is CASSGTGPYEQYF. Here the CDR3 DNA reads TGTGCCAGCAGTGGGACAGGGCCCTACGAGCAGTACTTC.

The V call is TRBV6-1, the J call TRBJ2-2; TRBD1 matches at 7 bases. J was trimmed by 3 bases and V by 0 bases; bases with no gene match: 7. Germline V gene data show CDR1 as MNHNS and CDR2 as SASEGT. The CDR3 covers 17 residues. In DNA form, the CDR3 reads TGTGCCAGCAGTGAAGCGGCAGGGGGTTTCTACACCGGGGAGCTGTTTTTT. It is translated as CASSEAAGGFYTGELFF.